Here is one T cell receptor beta chain with its context. The sample comes from a study of blood T cell repertoires in COVID-19. Study details: Sample material is recorded as cDNA or gDNA derived from T cells, B-cell-depleted T cells, or PBMCs.

Original processing notes: The assay estimated nucleated cells by amplifying reference gene primers. Profiled with immunoSEQ multiplex PCR; TCRdb holds only in-frame clones, not every one. That table gives V, J and clone size, and the DNA gave D and trimming. This table holds roughly 100,000 clones, 81% found once. This CDR3 spans 23 amino acids. From germline, CDR1 is LGHNA and CDR2 YNFKEQ. The junction had 21 bases not matched to a gene; V was cut back by 0 bases and J by 0 bases. This TCR was recovered from a man aged 80 or over with COVID-19, enrolled during active disease. V gene TRBV4-2 combines with J gene TRBJ2-4, with 9 bases lining up with TRBD2. The sequenced sample consisted of peripheral blood. CDR3 bases: TGTGCCAGCAGCCAAGATGAGGGGTTGGTAGCGGGGGTGTCCCGAATAGCCAAAAACATTCAGTACTTC. Protein: CASSQDEGLVAGVSRIAKNIQYF.